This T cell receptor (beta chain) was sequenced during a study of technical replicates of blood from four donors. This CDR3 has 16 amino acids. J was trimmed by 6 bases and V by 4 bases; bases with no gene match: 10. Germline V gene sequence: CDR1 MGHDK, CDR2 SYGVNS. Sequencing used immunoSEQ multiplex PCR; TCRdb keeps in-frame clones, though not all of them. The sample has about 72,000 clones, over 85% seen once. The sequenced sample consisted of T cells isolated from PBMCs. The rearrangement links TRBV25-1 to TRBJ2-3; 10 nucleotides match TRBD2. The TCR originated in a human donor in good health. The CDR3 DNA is TGTGCCAGCAGTGTTTCGAGCGGGAGGGCCGTGGATACGCAGTATTTT. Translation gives CASSVSSGRAVDTQYF.